This T cell receptor (beta chain) is from a study of Ad26.COV2.S vaccination and SARS-CoV-2 variants. Across the whole study: Each vaccinee took Ad26.COV2.S intramuscularly, once or twice 56 days apart. Study-level points and caveats: Measurements of TCR breadth and depth may have given underestimates of the total T cell responses.

As concerns this clone: What it binds is not known. Other DNA sequences in the same sample also yield this CDR3.

As to treatment: around 19 received Ad26.COV2.S at low or high dose, single or two shots; 5 received placebo; per-sample allocation not given. The samples date from day 63 after the first vaccine or placebo injection. The individual, an adult aged 18-55 years, was a donor in Boston. The method was immunoSEQ multiplex PCR; TCRdb's version includes in-frame clones alone and lacks a portion of them. Counted here are approximately 410,000 clones, around 93% occurring once; the ten biggest clones make up about 1.7%. The source of this sequence is a person aged 18-65 years who received the Ad26.COV2.S COVID-19 vaccine or a placebo. The sample in question was peripheral blood, obtained in a trial of Ad26.COV2.S vaccine versus placebo.

The chain's CDR3 is CASSLGQGDGYTF. The CDR3 nucleotides are TGTGCCAGCAGCCTCGGACAGGGTGATGGCTACACCTTC. The chain is built from TRBV7-2 and TRBJ1-2; 8 nucleotides line up with TRBD1. Germline CDR1 and CDR2: SGHTA and FQGNSA. The CDR3 spans 13 residues. The V and J ends lost 5 bases and 6 bases, in that order; junction bases with no gene match: 5.